The next 2 T cell receptor beta chains were all read from a single sample in a study of control samples from healthy donors and cancer patients. Profiled with immunoSEQ multiplex PCR; TCRdb holds only in-frame clones, not every one. This sample yields about 110,000 clones, of which just under 85% are seen a single time; 6% to 8% belongs to the top ten. The sample was blood. Source of these receptors: a man between 18 and 35 years old in good health.

The chain links TRBV7-9 to TRBJ1-5, with D uncertain. From germline, CDR1 is SEHNR and CDR2 FQNEAQ (reference sequence). The V gene lost 10 bases and the J gene lost 2 bases, with 21 bases spanning the gap. The CDR3 totals 16 residues. CDR3 sequence: CATSHLRGDGNQPQHF. The CDR3 DNA reads TGTGCCACCTCCCATCTTCGGGGAGACGGCAATCAGCCCCAGCATTTT.

A few counts support this clone. This chain uses TRBV19 with TRBJ1-5, with 7 bases aligning to TRBD1. The J segment lost 6 bases and the V segment lost 6 bases, leaving 5 bases of the junction unmatched. The CDR3 has 13 residues. Germline loops: CDR1 LNHDA, CDR2 SQIVND (reference sequence). The CDR3 DNA reads as TGTGCCAGTAGGGGGACAGTGGGTCAGCCCCAGCATTTT. It encodes CASRGTVGQPQHF.